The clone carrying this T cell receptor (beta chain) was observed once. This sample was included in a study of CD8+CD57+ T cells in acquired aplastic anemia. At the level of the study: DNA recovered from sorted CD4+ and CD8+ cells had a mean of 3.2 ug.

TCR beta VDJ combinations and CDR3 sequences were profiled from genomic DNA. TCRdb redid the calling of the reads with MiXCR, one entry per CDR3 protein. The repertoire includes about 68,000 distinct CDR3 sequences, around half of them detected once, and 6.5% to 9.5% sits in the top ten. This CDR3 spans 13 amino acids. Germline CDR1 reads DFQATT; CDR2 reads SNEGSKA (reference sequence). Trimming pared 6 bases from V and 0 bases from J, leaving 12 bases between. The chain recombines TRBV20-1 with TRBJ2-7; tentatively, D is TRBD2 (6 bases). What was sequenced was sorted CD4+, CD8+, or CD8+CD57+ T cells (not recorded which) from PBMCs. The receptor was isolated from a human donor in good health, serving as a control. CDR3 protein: CSARMGGSYEQYF. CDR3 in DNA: TGCAGTGCCCGGATGGGAGGCTCCTACGAGCAGTACTTC.